What follows are 7 T cell receptor beta chains derived from one specimen sequenced in a study of control samples from healthy donors and cancer patients. Produced via immunoSEQ multiplex PCR; TCRdb's table is partial and in-frame only. The sample consists of around 110,000 clones, about 94% of them appearing once. The sample was blood. These receptors all come from a young man in good health.

In nucleotides, the CDR3 is TGTGCCAGCAGCTTAGTAGGGGGTTTCACTGAAGCTTTCTTT. It encodes CASSLVGGFTEAFF. The chain has TRBV7-2 and TRBJ1-1; D possibly corresponds to TRBD1 (6 bases). The V gene's germline CDR1 is SGHTA and CDR2 FQGNSA. The CDR3 is 14 residues long. The V gene lost 1 base and the J gene lost 4 bases, with 10 bases spanning the gap.

This chain connects TRBV6-6 to TRBJ2-2, with 11 bases that match TRBD2. Germline trimming cut 2 bases from V and 5 bases from J; bases unmatched to any gene: 4. Germline loops: CDR1 MNHNY, CDR2 SVGAGI (reference sequence). This CDR3 has 16 amino acids. CDR3 loop: CASSYSSGGETGELFF. The CDR3 DNA sequence: TGTGCCAGCAGTTACAGTAGCGGGGGGGAAACCGGGGAGCTGTTTTTT.

In DNA, the CDR3 is TGTGCCAGCAGCCTCAGGACTAGCGGGGGGGCTTACTACAATGAGCAGTTCTTC. It encodes CASSLRTSGGAYYNEQFF. The V gene is TRBV3-1 (or the pseudogene TRBV3-2), the J gene TRBJ2-1, with 15 positions matching TRBD2. Unmatched junction bases numbered 7, after V lost 4 bases and J lost 3 bases. Looked up from germline, CDR1 is LGHDT and CDR2 is YNNKEL (reference sequence). This CDR3 comprises 18 residues.

This rearrangement joins TRBV5-4 to TRBJ1-1, with unresolved D. Germline V gene data show CDR1 as SGHNT and CDR2 as YYREEE (reference sequence). V lost 0 bases to trimming and J lost 7 bases, with 7 bases between them. This CDR3 spans 12 amino acids. Here the CDR3 reads CASSLGRSEAFF. CDR3 DNA: TGTGCCAGCAGCTTGGGGCGAAGTGAAGCTTTCTTT.

The J gene is TRBJ2-6, the V gene TRBV18; TRBD1 is a possible D gene (6 bases). The V gene's germline CDR1 is KGHSH and CDR2 LQKENI. The CDR3 has 16 amino acids. V lost 3 bases and J 4 bases, leaving 13 bases between the germline ends. CDR3 amino acids: CASSPMGAEGANVLTF. CDR3 bases: TGTGCCAGCTCACCGATGGGGGCTGAGGGGGCCAACGTCCTGACTTTC.

This rearrangement joins TRBV10-1 to TRBJ1-1; D is undetermined. Trimming shortened V by 4 bases and J by 3 bases, and 9 bases separated the two germline ends. CDR1 WNHNN and CDR2 SYGVQD come from the germline V gene (reference sequence). The CDR3 covers 13 residues. The CDR3 DNA is TGCGCCAGCAGTGTCGAGTGGGACACTGAAGCTTTCTTT. Translating gives CASSVEWDTEAFF.

V and J are TRBV28 and TRBJ1-5; 9 nucleotides align to TRBD1. With 5 bases clipped from V and 7 bases from J, the junction kept 9 bases outside the gene matches. CDR3 size: 15 residues. CDR1 MDHEN and CDR2 SYDVKM come from the germline V gene. The CDR3 DNA is TGTGCCAGCAGTGAAGGACAGGGGCGGAGGCAGCCCCAGCATTTT. Its protein product is CASSEGQGRRQPQHF. The whole variable domain, remainder taken from reference TRBV28 and TRBJ1-5, is DVKVTQSSRYLVKRTGEKVFLECVQDMDHENMFWYRQDPGLGLRLIYFSYDVKMKEKGDIPEGYSVSREKKERFSLILESASTNQTSMYLCASSEGQGRRQPQHFGDGTRLSIL.